Detailed here is one T cell receptor beta chain. Original data processing: Amplification of reference gene primers provided the estimated nucleated cell counts. The protocol was immunoSEQ multiplex PCR, while the TCRdb copy is restricted to in-frame clones and leaves out a portion. That table gives V, J and clone size, and the DNA gave D and trimming. The table has some 250,000 clones, approximately 86% seen once. This sample was taken from a study of blood T cell repertoires in COVID-19. Study overall: Samples taken during acute and convalescent COVID-19 were collected in the United States, Italy and Spain. In each case, the material was cDNA or gDNA derived from T cells, B-cell-depleted T cells, or PBMCs.

CDR1 MNHEY and CDR2 SMNVEV come from the germline V gene (reference sequence). Trimming removed 0 bases at V and 4 bases at J, with 16 bases between. This CDR3 contains 17 residues. The receptor's source is a woman younger than 45 who had recovered from COVID-19. Sequencing was carried out using peripheral blood. The rearrangement joins TRBV27 to TRBJ1-3; D remains unclear. The chain's CDR3 is CASSLSLPGGAGNTIYF. As DNA, the CDR3 is TGTGCCAGCAGTTTATCGCTCCCGGGAGGAGCCGGAAACACCATATATTTT.